One sample yielded the 27 T cell receptor beta chains listed below, sequenced in a study of blood T cell repertoires in COVID-19. TCRdb's table, derived via immunoSEQ multiplex PCR, lists solely in-frame clones and lacks some. The table includes roughly 100,000 clones, approximately 81% detected once. Specimen: peripheral blood. These receptors originate from an elderly man with acute or convalescent COVID-19.

The chain uses TRBV28 and TRBJ2-7, with D possibly TRBD1 on 6 matching bases. Trimming shortened V by 8 bases and J by 2 bases, and 13 bases separated the two germline ends. Germline CDR1 reads MDHEN; CDR2 reads SYDVKM. This CDR3 spans 13 amino acids. CDR3 in DNA: TGTGCCAGCTGCGGGCAGGGGCCCTACGAGCAGTACTTC. This translates into CASCGQGPYEQYF.

This clone was detected a few times. The V gene is TRBV6-5, the J gene TRBJ1-1; 7 bases agree with TRBD1. The CDR3 length is 13 residues. Trimming at V came to 5 bases and at J to 1 base, leaving 1 base not matched to a gene. Germline V lookup: CDR1 MNHEY, CDR2 SVGAGI. CDR3 nucleotide sequence: TGTGCCAGCAGTAGGACAGGGAACACTGAAGCTTTCTTT. It encodes CASSRTGNTEAFF.

As for this clone: Distinct nucleotide sequences in the sample also encode this CDR3. This chain links TRBV27 with TRBJ2-3, with D possibly being TRBD1 (6 bases). Germline assignment: CDR1 MNHEY and CDR2 SMNVEV (reference sequence). V was clipped by 5 bases and J by 5 bases, with 8 bases between them. This CDR3 spans 12 amino acids. The CDR3 sequence is CASSRGGDTQYF. In DNA form, the CDR3 reads TGTGCCAGCAGTCGAGGGGGAGATACGCAGTATTTT.

This clone was counted only a few times. This chain uses TRBV28 with TRBJ1-2; D is perhaps TRBD1 (6 bases). V was trimmed by 1 base and J by 5 bases, leaving 17 bases between them. The germline gives CDR1 MDHEN, CDR2 SYDVKM. This CDR3 has 16 residues. The CDR3 here is CASSLSRLTGWYGYTF. CDR3 nucleotide sequence: TGTGCCAGCAGTTTATCTCGGTTGACAGGATGGTATGGCTACACCTTC.

Only a few counts were recorded for this clone. The rearrangement links TRBV28 to TRBJ1-1, with a tentative D call TRBD1 (6 bases). The germline V gene encodes CDR1 MDHEN and CDR2 SYDVKM. The CDR3 loop spans 14 amino acids. Trimming cost V 6 bases and J 6 bases, with 17 bases left between them. The CDR3 nucleotides read TGTGCCAGCAGGAGTACAGGGTCCCGCGCTGAAGCTTTCTTT. Translating gives CASRSTGSRAEAFF.

The CDR3 region is CASSYTGGSGAYEQYF. The CDR3 nucleotides read TGTGCCAGCAGTTACACCGGGGGGAGCGGGGCCTACGAGCAGTACTTC. The chain carries TRBV6-5 and TRBJ2-7, with TRBD2 identical over 7 bases. Trimming cost V 2 bases and J 2 bases; bases outside gene matches: 9. This CDR3 has 16 amino acids. CDR1 and CDR2 from the germline V gene are MNHEY and SVGAGI.

This sequence joins TRBV12-3 or TRBV12-4 and TRBJ1-5; 7 bases fit TRBD1. CDR3 size: 13 residues. V lost 8 bases to trimming and J lost 3 bases; unmatched junction nucleotides: 4. CDR3 in amino acids: CASRGQNNQPQHF. CDR3 in DNA: TGTGCCAGCCGGGGACAGAACAATCAGCCCCAGCATTTT.

The V call is TRBV5-6, the J call TRBJ2-7, with 8 positions matching TRBD2. CDR3 length: 14 amino acids. The germline gives CDR1 SGHDT, CDR2 YYEEEE. V shed 0 bases and J 3 bases; nucleotides not matched to a gene: 2. The CDR3 reads CASSLGGTSYEQYF. CDR3 sequence (DNA): TGTGCCAGCAGCTTGGGAGGGACTAGCTACGAGCAGTACTTC.

V and J are TRBV11-2 and TRBJ1-1, with 7 bases fitting TRBD1. V dropped 1 base and J dropped 9; count of bases not matched to a gene: 5. This CDR3 contains 13 residues. Germline V gene lookup returns CDR1 SGHAT and CDR2 FQNNGV. The CDR3 nucleotides are TGTGCCAGCAGCTTAGTTGGGACAGAGAAAGCTTTCTTT. Residues: CASSLVGTEKAFF.

V is TRBV27 and J is TRBJ1-5; D uncertain. The CDR3 is 13 residues long. V gave up 3 bases and J gave up 1 base, with 4 bases separating them. Looked up from germline, CDR1 is MNHEY and CDR2 is SMNVEV (reference sequence). This CDR3 is CASSFVSNQPQHF. CDR3 sequence (DNA): TGTGCCAGCAGTTTCGTGAGCAATCAGCCCCAGCATTTT.

This clone was seen a few times. The identical CDR3 is also encoded by other nucleotide sequences in the sample. The rearrangement uses TRBV7-2 and TRBJ2-1; D is unresolved. Trimming pared 1 base from V and 4 bases from J, leaving 5 bases between. CDR1 SGHTA and CDR2 FQGNSA come from the germline V gene. The CDR3 is 13 amino acids. CDR3 residues: CASSLGEYNEQFF. The CDR3 DNA is TGTGCCAGCAGCTTAGGCGAGTACAATGAGCAGTTCTTC.

V usage is TRBV7-9 and J usage is TRBJ1-1, with a weak D call TRBD1 (5 bases). V gave up 2 bases and J gave up 3 bases, with 13 bases separating them. The length of the CDR3 is 15 residues. Germline V CDR1 and CDR2: SEHNR, FQNEAQ (reference sequence). The CDR3 nucleotides read TGTGCCAGCAGCTTATTTCCCAGGGAGGACACTGAAGCTTTCTTT. Translation gives CASSLFPREDTEAFF. The complete variable domain, with remaining parts taken from reference TRBV7-9 and TRBJ1-1, reads DTGVSQNPRHKITKRGQNVTFRCDPISEHNRLYWYRQTLGQGPEFLTYFQNEAQLEKSRLLSDRFSAERPKGSFSTLEIQRTEQGDSAMYLCASSLFPREDTEAFFGQGTRLTVV.

The V and J genes are TRBV5-1 and TRBJ2-7; 7 bases map to TRBD1. The CDR3 totals 14 residues. The V and J ends lost 4 bases and 6 bases, in that order; junction bases with no gene match: 10. Germline assignment: CDR1 SGHRS and CDR2 YFSETQ. CDR3 bases: TGCGCCAGCAGCGGGGGCACAGGGGCCCGCGAGCAGTACTTC. Translation: CASSGGTGAREQYF.

J is TRBJ1-6 and V is TRBV28, with 8 nucleotides matching TRBD1. The trim removed 1 base at V and 13 bases at J, leaving 9 bases unmatched. Per the germline V gene, CDR1 is MDHEN and CDR2 is SYDVKM. CDR3 size: 15 residues. The CDR3: CASSLSDRGIKPLHF. The CDR3 nucleotides read TGTGCCAGCAGTTTATCTGACAGGGGAATTAAGCCCCTCCACTTT.

V gene TRBV27 combines with J gene TRBJ2-7; D might be TRBD1 (6 bases). Trimming removed 0 bases at V and 6 bases at J, with 9 bases between. The CDR3 extends over 13 amino acids. CDR1 and CDR2 from the germline V gene are MNHEY and SMNVEV (reference sequence). CDR3 residues: CASSLSRDTEQYF. The CDR3 bases are TGTGCCAGCAGTTTATCCCGGGACACCGAGCAGTACTTC.

The chain has TRBV5-1 and TRBJ2-7; possibly TRBD2 for D (5 bases). V was cut by 0 bases and J by 1 base, with 8 bases left in between. CDR3 length: 14 amino acids. Per germline, CDR1 SGHRS and CDR2 YFSETQ. CDR3 sequence reads: CASSLGTPSYEQYF. The CDR3 DNA reads TGCGCCAGCAGCTTGGGGACTCCTTCCTACGAGCAGTACTTC.

The chain employs TRBV1 and TRBJ2-7; the table's D gene call, TRBD2, was not cross checked with the DNA. TRBV1 counts as a pseudogene. The CDR3 has 14 amino acids. The CDR3 DNA sequence: TGCACCAGCAGCCAGCCTAGCGGGAGATACGAGCAGTACTTC. Protein: CTSSQPSGRYEQYF.

CDR3 DNA: TGTGCCAGCAGTGGCGCGGGACTCCGTAAAACTGAAGCTTTCTTT. Encoded protein: CASSGAGLRKTEAFF. The J gene is TRBJ1-1, the V gene TRBV6-6; D is possibly TRBD1 (5 bases). V lost 5 bases, J lost 5 bases, and 18 bases lay in between. This CDR3 has 15 amino acids. Germline V lookup: CDR1 MNHNY, CDR2 SVGAGI (reference sequence).

CDR3 sequence: CASNFRGQGETQYF. The CDR3 DNA follows: TGTGCCAGCAATTTTCGGGGCCAGGGGGAGACCCAGTACTTC. This chain links TRBV2 with TRBJ2-5, with D possibly matching TRBD1 (6 bases). The CDR3 length is 14 residues. Trimming left V 7 bases short and J 5 bases short, with 17 bases between. The germline V gene encodes CDR1 SNHLY and CDR2 FYNNEI.

The chain carries TRBV7-8 and TRBJ1-5; D possibly corresponds to TRBD1 (6 bases). Germline V gene data show CDR1 as SGHVS and CDR2 as FQNEAQ. V shed 5 bases and J shed 6 bases, with 17 bases lying between them. The length of the CDR3 is 15 residues. The CDR3 here is CASSPGRGSGQPQHF. CDR3 nucleotides: TGTGCCAGCAGCCCGGGCAGGGGTTCGGGTCAGCCCCAGCATTTT. Full variable domain (missing parts from reference TRBV7-8 and TRBJ1-5): GAGVSQSPRYKVAKRGQDVALRCDPISGHVSLFWYQQALGQGPEFLTYFQNEAQLDKSGLPSDRFFAERPEGSVSTLKIQRTQQEDSAVYLCASSPGRGSGQPQHFGDGTRLSIL.

The chain joins TRBV27 to TRBJ1-6; possibly TRBD1 for D (6 bases). The CDR3 totals 15 residues. Germline values: CDR1 MNHEY, CDR2 SMNVEV (reference sequence). V was shortened by 5 bases and J by 7 bases, with 15 bases between the two germline ends. The CDR3 is CASSLIPGANSPLHF. DNA for the CDR3: TGTGCCAGCAGTCTAATCCCAGGGGCGAATTCACCCCTCCACTTT.

The chain couples TRBV30 to TRBJ2-2; 7 positions match TRBD1. There are 12 residues in the CDR3. Germline V lookup: CDR1 GTSNPN, CDR2 SVGIG (reference sequence). J was trimmed by 12 bases and V by 0 bases; bases with no gene match: 4. CDR3: CAWSVTGEKLFF. In nucleotides, the CDR3 is TGTGCCTGGAGTGTAACAGGGGAAAAGCTGTTTTTT.

This sequence joins TRBV30 and TRBJ2-5, with D possibly TRBD1 on 6 matching bases. The V end lost 4 bases, the J end lost 1 base, and 10 bases lay between the germline ends. Germline V gene data show CDR1 as GTSNPN and CDR2 as SVGIG (reference sequence). This CDR3 comprises 13 residues. The CDR3 DNA reads TGTGCCTGGATGGGACAAATCCAAGAGACCCAGTACTTC. Translating it yields CAWMGQIQETQYF.

This chain links TRBV7-3 with TRBJ2-7; 10 bases match TRBD1. Per germline, CDR1 SGHTA and CDR2 FQGTGA. This CDR3 contains 17 residues. J lost 2 bases, V lost 8 bases, and 15 bases had no gene match. The CDR3 coding sequence is TGTGCCAGCCCCACGGGGACAGGGGACGGCTATCCCTACGAGCAGTACTTC. Translation: CASPTGTGDGYPYEQYF. The full variable domain, with the rest looked up from reference TRBV7-3 and TRBJ2-7, is GAGVSQTPSNKVTEKGKYVELRCDPISGHTALYWYRQSLGQGPEFLIYFQGTGAADDSGLPNDRFFAVRPEGSVSTLKIQRTERGDSAVYLCASPTGTGDGYPYEQYFGPGTRLTVT.

This clone was recorded only once. This sequence joins TRBV4-3 and TRBJ1-5, with 10 bases that match TRBD1. V shed 0 bases and J 0 bases; nucleotides not matched to a gene: 8. This CDR3 region has 19 residues. Germline-derived CDR1 and CDR2 are LGHNA and YSLEER. The CDR3 loop reads CASSQDLTGGSGSNQPQHF. DNA of the CDR3: TGCGCCAGCAGCCAAGATCTGACAGGGGGCAGCGGTAGCAATCAGCCCCAGCATTTT.

This chain joins TRBV30 and TRBJ1-2; no reliable D call. The CDR3 covers 12 residues. V was trimmed by 3 bases and J by 1 base, leaving 6 bases between them. Germline lookup yields CDR1 GTSNPN and CDR2 SVGIG (reference sequence). The CDR3 nucleotides read TGTGCCTGGAGGGGAGATAACTATGGCTACACCTTC. It yields the protein CAWRGDNYGYTF.

This sequence joins TRBV10-3 and TRBJ2-7; 7 bases match TRBD1. Germline CDR1 is ENHRY and CDR2 is SYGVKD. The junction had 7 bases not matched to a gene; V was cut back by 0 bases and J by 5 bases. The CDR3 has 15 amino acids. CDR3 loop: CAISESGPGGNEQYF. In nucleotides, the CDR3 is TGTGCCATCAGTGAGTCAGGGCCAGGGGGAAACGAGCAGTACTTC.